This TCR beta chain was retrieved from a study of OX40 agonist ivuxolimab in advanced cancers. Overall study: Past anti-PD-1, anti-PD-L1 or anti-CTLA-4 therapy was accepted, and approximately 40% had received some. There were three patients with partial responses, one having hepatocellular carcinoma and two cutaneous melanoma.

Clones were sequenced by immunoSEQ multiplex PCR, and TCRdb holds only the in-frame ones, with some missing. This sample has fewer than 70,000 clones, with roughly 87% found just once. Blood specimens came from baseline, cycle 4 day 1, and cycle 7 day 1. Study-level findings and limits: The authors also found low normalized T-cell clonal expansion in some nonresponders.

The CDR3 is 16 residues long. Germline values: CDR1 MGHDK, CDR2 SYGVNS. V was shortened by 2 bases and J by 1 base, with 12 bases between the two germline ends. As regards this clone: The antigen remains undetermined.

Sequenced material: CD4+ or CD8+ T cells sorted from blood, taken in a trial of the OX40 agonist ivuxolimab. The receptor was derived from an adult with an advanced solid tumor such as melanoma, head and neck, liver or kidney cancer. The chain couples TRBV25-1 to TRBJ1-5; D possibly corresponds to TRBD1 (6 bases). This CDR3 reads CASSETGQGSNQPQHF. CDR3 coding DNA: TGTGCCAGCAGTGAAACGGGCCAGGGGAGCAATCAGCCCCAGCATTTT.